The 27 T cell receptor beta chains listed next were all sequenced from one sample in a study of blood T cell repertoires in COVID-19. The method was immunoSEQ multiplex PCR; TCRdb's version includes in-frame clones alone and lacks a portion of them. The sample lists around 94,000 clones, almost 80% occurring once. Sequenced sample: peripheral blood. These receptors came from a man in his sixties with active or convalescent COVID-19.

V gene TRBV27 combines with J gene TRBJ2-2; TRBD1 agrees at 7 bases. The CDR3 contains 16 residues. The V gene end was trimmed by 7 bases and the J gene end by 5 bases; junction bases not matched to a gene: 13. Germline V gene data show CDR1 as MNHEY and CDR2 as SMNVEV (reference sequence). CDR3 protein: CASKGRGGVLTGELFF. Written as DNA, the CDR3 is TGTGCCAGCAAGGGTAGAGGGGGCGTATTGACCGGGGAGCTGTTTTTT.

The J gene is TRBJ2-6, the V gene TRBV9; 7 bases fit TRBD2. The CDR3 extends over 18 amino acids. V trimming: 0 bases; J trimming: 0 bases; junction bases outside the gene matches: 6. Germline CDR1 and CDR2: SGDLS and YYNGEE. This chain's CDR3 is CASSVGVLANSGANVLTF. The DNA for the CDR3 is TGTGCCAGCAGCGTAGGTGTACTAGCGAACTCTGGGGCCAACGTCCTGACTTTC.

DNA for the CDR3: TGCGCCAGCAGCTTGAGAGGCCTGAGCGAGCTAAACACCGGGGAGCTGTTTTTT. This gives the protein CASSLRGLSELNTGELFF. This rearrangement joins TRBV5-1 to TRBJ2-2; D ambiguous. The germline gives CDR1 SGHRS, CDR2 YFSETQ. Trimming pared 1 base from V and 2 bases from J, leaving 18 bases between. CDR3 length equals 18 residues. Using reference TRBV5-1 and TRBJ2-2 for the parts outside the CDR3, the full variable domain is KAGVTQTPRYLIKTRGQQVTLSCSPISGHRSVSWYQQTPGQGLQFLFEYFSETQRNKGNFPGRFSGRQFSNSRSEMNVSTLELGDSALYLCASSLRGLSELNTGELFFGEGSRLTVL.

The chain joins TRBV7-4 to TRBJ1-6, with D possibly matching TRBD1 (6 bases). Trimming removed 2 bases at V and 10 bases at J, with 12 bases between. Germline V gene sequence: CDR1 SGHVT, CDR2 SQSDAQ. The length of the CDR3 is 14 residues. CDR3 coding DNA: TGTGCCAGCAGCTTAAATTACAGGGAATCACCCCTCCACTTT. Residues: CASSLNYRESPLHF.

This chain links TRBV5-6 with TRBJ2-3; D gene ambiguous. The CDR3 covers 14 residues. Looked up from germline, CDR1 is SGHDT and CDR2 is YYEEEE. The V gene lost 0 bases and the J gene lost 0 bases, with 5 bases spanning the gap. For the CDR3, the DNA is TGTGCCAGCAGCTTGGTCGGGAGCACAGATACGCAGTATTTT. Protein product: CASSLVGSTDTQYF.

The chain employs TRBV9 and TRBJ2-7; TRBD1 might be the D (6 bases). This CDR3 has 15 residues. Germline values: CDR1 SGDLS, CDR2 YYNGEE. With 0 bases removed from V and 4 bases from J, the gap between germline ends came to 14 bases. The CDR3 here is CASSVDGTNVYEQYF. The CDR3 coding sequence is TGTGCCAGCAGCGTAGATGGGACAAACGTATACGAGCAGTACTTC.

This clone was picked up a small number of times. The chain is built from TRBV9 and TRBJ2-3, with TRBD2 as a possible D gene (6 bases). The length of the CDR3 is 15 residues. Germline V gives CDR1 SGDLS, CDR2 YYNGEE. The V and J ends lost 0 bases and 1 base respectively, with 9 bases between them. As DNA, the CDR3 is TGTGCCAGCAGCGTAGGGTGGGAGGGCACAGATACGCAGTATTTT. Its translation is CASSVGWEGTDTQYF.

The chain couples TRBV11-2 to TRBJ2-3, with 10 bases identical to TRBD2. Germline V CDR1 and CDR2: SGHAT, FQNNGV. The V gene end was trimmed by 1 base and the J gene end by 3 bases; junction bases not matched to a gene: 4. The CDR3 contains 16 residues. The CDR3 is CASSLVISGRTDTQYF. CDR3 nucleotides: TGTGCCAGCAGCTTAGTTATTAGCGGGAGGACAGATACGCAGTATTTT.

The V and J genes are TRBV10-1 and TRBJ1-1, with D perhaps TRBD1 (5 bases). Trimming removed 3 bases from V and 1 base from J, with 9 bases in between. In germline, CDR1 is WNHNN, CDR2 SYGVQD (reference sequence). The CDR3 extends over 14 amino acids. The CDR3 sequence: CASSEGQGNTEAFF. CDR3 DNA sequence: TGCGCCAGCAGTGAAGGTCAGGGGAACACTGAAGCTTTCTTT.

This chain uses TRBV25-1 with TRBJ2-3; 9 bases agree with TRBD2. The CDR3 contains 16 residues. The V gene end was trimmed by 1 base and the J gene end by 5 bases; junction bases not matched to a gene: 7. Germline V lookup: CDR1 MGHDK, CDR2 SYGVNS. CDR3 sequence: CASSESRLAVVDTQYF. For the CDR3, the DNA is TGTGCCAGCAGTGAATCCAGACTAGCGGTTGTAGATACGCAGTATTTT.

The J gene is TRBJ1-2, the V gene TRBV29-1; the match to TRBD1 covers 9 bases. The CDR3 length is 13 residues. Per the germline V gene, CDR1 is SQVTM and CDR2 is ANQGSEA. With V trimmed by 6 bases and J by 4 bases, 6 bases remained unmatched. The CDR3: CSVGTGRSYGYTF. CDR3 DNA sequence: TGCAGCGTGGGGACAGGGCGAAGCTATGGCTACACCTTC. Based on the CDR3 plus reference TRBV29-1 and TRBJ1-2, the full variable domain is SAVISQKPSRDICQRGTSLTIQCQVDSQVTMMFWYRQQPGQSLTLIATANQGSEATYESGFVIDKFPISRPNLTFSTLTVSNMSPEDSSIYLCSVGTGRSYGYTFGSGTRLTVV.

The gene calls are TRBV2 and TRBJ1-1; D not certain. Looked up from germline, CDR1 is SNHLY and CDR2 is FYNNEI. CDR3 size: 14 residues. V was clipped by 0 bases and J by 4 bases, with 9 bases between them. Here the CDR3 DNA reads TGTGCCAGCAGTGAAGCGGTGCAGGCCACTGAAGCTTTCTTT. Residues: CASSEAVQATEAFF.

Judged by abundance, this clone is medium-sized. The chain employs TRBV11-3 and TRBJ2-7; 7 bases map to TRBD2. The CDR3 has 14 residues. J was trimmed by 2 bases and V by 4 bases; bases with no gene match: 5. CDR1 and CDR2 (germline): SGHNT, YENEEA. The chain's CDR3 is CASSYKRGAYEQYF. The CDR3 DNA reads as TGTGCCAGCAGCTACAAGCGGGGAGCCTACGAGCAGTACTTC.

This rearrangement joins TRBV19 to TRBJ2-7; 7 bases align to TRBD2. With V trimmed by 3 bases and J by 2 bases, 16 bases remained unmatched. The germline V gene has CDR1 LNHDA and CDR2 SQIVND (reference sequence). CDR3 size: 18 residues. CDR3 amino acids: CASSMQGPGLAATYEQYF. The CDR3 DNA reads TGTGCCAGTAGTATGCAGGGCCCCGGGCTAGCGGCAACCTACGAGCAGTACTTC.

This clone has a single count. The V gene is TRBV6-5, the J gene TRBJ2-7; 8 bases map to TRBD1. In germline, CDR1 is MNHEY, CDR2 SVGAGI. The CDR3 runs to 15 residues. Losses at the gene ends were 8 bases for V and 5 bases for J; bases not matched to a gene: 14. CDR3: CASSYQAGTGHEQYF. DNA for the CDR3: TGTGCCAGCTCCTACCAGGCTGGGACAGGCCACGAGCAGTACTTC.

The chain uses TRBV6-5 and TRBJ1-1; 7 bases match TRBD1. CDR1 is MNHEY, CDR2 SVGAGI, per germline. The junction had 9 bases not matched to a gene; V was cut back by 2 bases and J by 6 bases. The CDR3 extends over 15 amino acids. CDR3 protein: CASSYTQWTGSEAFF. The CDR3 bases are TGTGCCAGCAGTTACACCCAATGGACAGGTTCTGAAGCTTTCTTT.

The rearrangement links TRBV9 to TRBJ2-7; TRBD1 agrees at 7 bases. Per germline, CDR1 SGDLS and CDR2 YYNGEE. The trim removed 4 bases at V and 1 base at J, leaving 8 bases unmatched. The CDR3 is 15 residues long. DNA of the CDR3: TGTGCCAGCAGCCCTCGGGACAGTTATTCCTACGAGCAGTACGTC. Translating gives CASSPRDSYSYEQYV.

CDR3 nucleotide sequence: TGTGCCAGTAGTATCAAGGGGGCTAGCGGGAGTTATGAGCAGTTCTTC. Protein sequence: CASSIKGASGSYEQFF. This chain joins TRBV19 and TRBJ2-1, with 10 nucleotides matching TRBD2. This CDR3 comprises 16 residues. The J segment lost 8 bases and the V segment lost 3 bases, leaving 10 bases of the junction unmatched. Germline V gene lookup returns CDR1 LNHDA and CDR2 SQIVND (reference sequence).

CDR3 DNA: TGTGCCAGTAGCCTCAGACAGGTTTTAAGCGGGAGAGGGAGAGAGACCCAGTACTTC. Protein: CASSLRQVLSGRGRETQYF. This chain connects TRBV19 to TRBJ2-5, with 8 bases that match TRBD2. Per germline, CDR1 LNHDA and CDR2 SQIVND (reference sequence). V lost 6 bases and J lost 4; bases outside the gene matches: 22. The CDR3 has 19 residues.

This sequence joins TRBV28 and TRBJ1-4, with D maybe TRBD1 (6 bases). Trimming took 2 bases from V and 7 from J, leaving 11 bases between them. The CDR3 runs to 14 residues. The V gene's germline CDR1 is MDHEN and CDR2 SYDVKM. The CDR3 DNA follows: TGTGCCAGCAGTTTACTCCAAGGGGGTGAAAAACTGTTTTTT. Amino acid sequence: CASSLLQGGEKLFF.

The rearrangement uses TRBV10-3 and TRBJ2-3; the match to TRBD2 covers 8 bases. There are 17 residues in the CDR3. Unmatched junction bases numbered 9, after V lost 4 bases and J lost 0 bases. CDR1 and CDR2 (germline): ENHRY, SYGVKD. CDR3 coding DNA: TGTGCCATCAGTGTGCGCGGGTCTAGCGGGAGCACAGATACGCAGTATTTT. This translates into CAISVRGSSGSTDTQYF.

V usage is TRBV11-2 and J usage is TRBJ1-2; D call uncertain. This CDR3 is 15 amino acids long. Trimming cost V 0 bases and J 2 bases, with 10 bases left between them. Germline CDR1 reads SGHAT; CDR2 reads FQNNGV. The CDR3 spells CASSLEGSTNYGYTF. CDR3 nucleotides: TGTGCCAGCAGCTTAGAGGGCAGTACGAACTATGGCTACACCTTC.

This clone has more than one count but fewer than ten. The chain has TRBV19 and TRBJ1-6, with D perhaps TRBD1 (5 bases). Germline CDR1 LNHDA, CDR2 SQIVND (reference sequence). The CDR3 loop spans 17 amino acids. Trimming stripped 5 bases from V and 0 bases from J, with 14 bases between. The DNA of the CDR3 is TGTGCCAGTAGTCAGGACATTGCCAGCTCCTATAATTCACCCCTCCACTTT. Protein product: CASSQDIASSYNSPLHF.

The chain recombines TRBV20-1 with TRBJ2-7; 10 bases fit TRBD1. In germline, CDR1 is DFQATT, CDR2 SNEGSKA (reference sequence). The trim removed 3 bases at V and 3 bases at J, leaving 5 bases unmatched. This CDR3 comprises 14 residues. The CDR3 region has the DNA TGCAGTGCTAGTTCGGACAGGGGGAACTACGAGCAGTACGTC. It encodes CSASSDRGNYEQYV.

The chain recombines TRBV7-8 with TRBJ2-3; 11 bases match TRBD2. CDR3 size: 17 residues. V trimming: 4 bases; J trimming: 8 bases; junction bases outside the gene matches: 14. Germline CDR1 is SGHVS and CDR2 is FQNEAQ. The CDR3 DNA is TGTGCCAGCAGCTCCTACCCGACTAGCGGGATAGGAGTTACGCAGTATTTT. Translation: CASSSYPTSGIGVTQYF.

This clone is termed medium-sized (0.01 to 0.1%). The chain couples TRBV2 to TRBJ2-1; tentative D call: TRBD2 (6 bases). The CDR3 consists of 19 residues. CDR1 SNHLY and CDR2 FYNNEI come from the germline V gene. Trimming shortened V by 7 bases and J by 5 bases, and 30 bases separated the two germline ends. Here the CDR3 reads CASNLGQTSRESGDNEQFF. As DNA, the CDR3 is TGTGCCAGCAACCTAGGGCAGACCTCCCGGGAGAGTGGGGACAATGAGCAGTTCTTC. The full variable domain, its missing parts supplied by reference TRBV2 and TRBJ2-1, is EPEVTQTPSHQVTQMGQEVILRCVPISNHLYFYWYRQILGQKVEFLVSFYNNEISEKSEIFDDQFSVERPDGSNFTLKIRSTKLEDSAMYFCASNLGQTSRESGDNEQFFGPGTRLTVL.

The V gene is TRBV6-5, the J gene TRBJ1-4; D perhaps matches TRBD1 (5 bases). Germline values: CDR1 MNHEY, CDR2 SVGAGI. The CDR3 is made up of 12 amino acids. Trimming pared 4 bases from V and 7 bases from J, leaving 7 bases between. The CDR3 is CASSFGGEKLFF. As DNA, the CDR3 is TGTGCCAGCAGTTTCGGGGGTGAAAAACTGTTTTTT.